The 10 T cell receptor beta chains below were found in one sample sequenced in a study of blood T cell repertoires in COVID-19. TCRdb keeps only in-frame clones here, not all; method: immunoSEQ multiplex PCR. The sample consists of fewer than 200,000 clones, about 87% of them appearing once. The sequencing input was peripheral blood. The receptor source for this set is a man between 60 and 75 years old with acute or convalescent COVID-19.

V gene TRBV5-6 combines with J gene TRBJ2-6; 9 bases map to TRBD1. CDR3 length: 18 residues. Unmatched junction bases numbered 4, after V lost 0 bases and J lost 0 bases. Germline V gene data show CDR1 as SGHDT and CDR2 as YYEEEE. CDR3 bases: TGTGCCAGCAGCTTGGGGACAGGGGCTAGCTCTGGGGCCAACGTCCTGACTTTC. It encodes CASSLGTGASSGANVLTF.

Only one count was recorded for this clone. The chain couples TRBV6-2 or TRBV6-3 to TRBJ2-1, with D possibly TRBD2 on 5 matching bases. Trimming pared 0 bases from V and 6 bases from J, leaving 18 bases between. This CDR3 has 17 amino acids. Germline assignment: CDR1 MNHEY and CDR2 SVGEGT. In DNA form, the CDR3 reads TGTGCCAGCAGTTACTCCCTACGAGGGAGAGGGTTCAATGAGCAGTTCTTC. Amino acid sequence: CASSYSLRGRGFNEQFF.

This clone was counted a single time. This sequence joins TRBV5-1 and TRBJ2-3; TRBD1 agrees at 7 bases. Per germline, CDR1 SGHRS and CDR2 YFSETQ. The CDR3 is 14 residues long. Germline trimming cut 4 bases from V and 3 bases from J; bases unmatched to any gene: 5. In nucleotides, the CDR3 is TGCGCCAGCAGCATGGGACAGTTGACAGATACGCAGTATTTT. Residues: CASSMGQLTDTQYF. The full variable domain, its missing parts supplied by reference TRBV5-1 and TRBJ2-3, is KAGVTQTPRYLIKTRGQQVTLSCSPISGHRSVSWYQQTPGQGLQFLFEYFSETQRNKGNFPGRFSGRQFSNSRSEMNVSTLELGDSALYLCASSMGQLTDTQYFGPGTRLTVL.

The CDR3 DNA sequence: TGTGCCACCGGACAGGGATACTATGGCTACACCTTC. This translates into CATGQGYYGYTF. This chain links TRBV27 with TRBJ1-2, with TRBD1 identical over 8 bases. Germline-derived CDR1 and CDR2 are MNHEY and SMNVEV (reference sequence). The trim removed 10 bases at V and 3 bases at J, leaving 4 bases unmatched. The CDR3 covers 12 residues.

The CDR3 sequence: CASSTSGTGFHEQFF. The CDR3 DNA reads TGTGCCAGCAGCACTTCCGGGACAGGATTCCATGAGCAGTTCTTC. The chain employs TRBV28 and TRBJ2-1, with 8 nucleotides matching TRBD1. CDR3 length: 15 residues. Germline V lookup: CDR1 MDHEN, CDR2 SYDVKM. Germline trimming cut 6 bases from V and 8 bases from J; bases unmatched to any gene: 12.

This chain uses TRBV5-6 with TRBJ1-2; 12 bases match TRBD1. J was trimmed by 3 bases and V by 3 bases; bases with no gene match: 6. The CDR3 loop spans 16 amino acids. Germline V gives CDR1 SGHDT, CDR2 YYEEEE. CDR3 bases: TGTGCCAGCAGCTCCTTAGGGACAGGGGGCGACTATGGCTACACCTTC. Residues: CASSSLGTGGDYGYTF.

Only one count was recorded for this clone. The chain couples TRBV18 to TRBJ2-7, with 7 bases lining up with TRBD1. Germline values: CDR1 KGHSH, CDR2 LQKENI. The CDR3 contains 14 residues. Trimming removed 3 bases from V and 2 bases from J; junction bases left unmatched: 4. The CDR3 loop is CASSPGDSPYEQYV. CDR3 DNA sequence: TGTGCCAGCTCACCCGGGGACAGCCCCTACGAGCAGTACGTC.

Written as DNA, the CDR3 is TGCGCCAGCAGCTTGAACGGGGAATCCTACGAGCAGTACGTC. It yields the protein CASSLNGESYEQYV. The V gene is TRBV5-1, the J gene TRBJ2-7; tentative D call: TRBD2 (5 bases). The germline gives CDR1 SGHRS, CDR2 YFSETQ. V lost 1 base and J 1 base, leaving 9 bases between the germline ends. This CDR3 is built from 14 residues.

This clone showed up just once. The chain joins TRBV19 to TRBJ1-6; D ambiguous. The length of the CDR3 is 12 residues. Germline V gives CDR1 LNHDA, CDR2 SQIVND (reference sequence). V lost 10 bases and J 9 bases, leaving 13 bases between the germline ends. The CDR3 DNA sequence: TGTGCCAATATGGGGAGGGTTTCACCCCTCCACTTT. Protein sequence: CANMGRVSPLHF.

This clone has just one count. This sequence joins TRBV28 and TRBJ1-1, with D maybe TRBD1 (6 bases). The CDR3 contains 11 residues. The V end lost 3 bases, the J end lost 11 bases, and 10 bases lay between the germline ends. Germline CDR1 and CDR2: MDHEN and SYDVKM. The CDR3 nucleotides read TGTGCCAGCAGTTTTAACAGGGACGCTTTCTTT. The encoded protein is CASSFNRDAFF.